This entry features one TCR beta chain sequence. V lost 2 bases, J lost 4 bases, and 5 bases stayed unmatched. The germline gives CDR1 SGDLS, CDR2 YYNGEE. The CDR3 totals 16 residues. PCR involved 60 Vbeta and 13 Jbeta primers. Produced via immunoSEQ multiplex PCR; TCRdb's table is partial and in-frame only. The data hold fewer than 250,000 clones, with around 75% observed a single time. This sample was taken from a study of cytomegalovirus exposure and HLA in healthy donors. This rearrangement joins TRBV9 to TRBJ2-2; 10 nucleotides line up with TRBD2. The source of this sequence is a woman in her 50s in good health and CMV-seronegative. The sample was PBMCs. The CDR3 here is CASSVISGRATGELFF. CDR3 bases: TGTGCCAGCAGCGTCATAAGCGGGAGGGCCACCGGGGAGCTGTTTTTT.